The clone carrying this T cell receptor beta chain was counted between two and nine times. Its specificity is unknown. With constant-segment primers, 5'RACE yielded cDNA libraries of TCR alpha and TCR beta that carried sample barcodes and UMIs. Each CDR3 protein gets one entry after TCRdb re-called the 5' RACE reads with MiXCR. The repertoire holds about 560,000 distinct CDR3 sequences, approximately 18% seen once, with around 12% in the top ten. These data are taken from a study of T-cell memory formation after mild COVID-19. The study, taken as a whole, reports: Contracting clones, day 15 to 85, had balanced CD4/CD8, and later expanders favored CD4+.

Germline lookup yields CDR1 SGHTA and CDR2 FQGTGA. The CDR3 extends over 13 amino acids. V was pared by 2 bases and J by 8 bases, with 13 bases between. The TCR was taken from an adult woman who had mild COVID-19 (a few samples of this study predate the infection). Cell type and time point are not known. V is TRBV7-3 and J is TRBJ2-7; weak D call: TRBD1 (6 bases). The sequencing input was PBMCs or a T cell subset sorted from them (not recorded which). The CDR3 sequence: CASSLVQGYKQYF. CDR3 coding DNA: TGTGCCAGCAGCTTAGTCCAGGGGTACAAGCAGTACTTC.